This T cell receptor beta chain was obtained from a study of cytomegalovirus exposure and HLA in healthy donors. The CDR3 extends over 16 amino acids. Germline values: CDR1 LGHNA, CDR2 YSLEER. After removal of 0 bases from V and 6 bases from J, the junction contained 6 bases not matched to a gene. The PCR employed 60 Vbeta primers together with 13 Jbeta primers. Clones were sequenced by immunoSEQ multiplex PCR, and TCRdb holds only the in-frame ones, with some missing. Its listing shows about 87,000 clones. The clonotype was recovered from a man between 45 and 60 years old in good health and CMV-seropositive. Sequencing input: PBMCs. The chain uses TRBV4-3 and TRBJ2-2; the match to TRBD1 covers 8 bases. CDR3 coding DNA: TGCGCCAGCAGCCAAGACTTCGCAGGGGGCTCCGGGGAGCTGTTTTTT. Its translation: CASSQDFAGGSGELFF.